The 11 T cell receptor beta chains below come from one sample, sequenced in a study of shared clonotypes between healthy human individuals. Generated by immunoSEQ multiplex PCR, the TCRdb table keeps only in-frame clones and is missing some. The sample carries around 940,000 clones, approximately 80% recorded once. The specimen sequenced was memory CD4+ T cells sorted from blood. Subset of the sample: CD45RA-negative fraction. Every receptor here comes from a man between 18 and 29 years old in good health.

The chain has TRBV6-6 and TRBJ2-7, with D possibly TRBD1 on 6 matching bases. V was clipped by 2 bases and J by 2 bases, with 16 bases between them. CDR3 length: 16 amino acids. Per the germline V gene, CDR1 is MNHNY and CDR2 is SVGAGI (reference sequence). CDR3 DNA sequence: TGTGCCAGCAGTTACATTAGCACAGGGAACCCCTACGAGCAGTACTTC. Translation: CASSYISTGNPYEQYF.

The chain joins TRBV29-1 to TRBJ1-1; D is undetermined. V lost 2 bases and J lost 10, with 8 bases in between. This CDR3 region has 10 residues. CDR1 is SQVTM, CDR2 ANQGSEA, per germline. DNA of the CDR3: TGCAGCGTTGAATTTGGGAGAGCTTTCTTT. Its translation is CSVEFGRAFF.

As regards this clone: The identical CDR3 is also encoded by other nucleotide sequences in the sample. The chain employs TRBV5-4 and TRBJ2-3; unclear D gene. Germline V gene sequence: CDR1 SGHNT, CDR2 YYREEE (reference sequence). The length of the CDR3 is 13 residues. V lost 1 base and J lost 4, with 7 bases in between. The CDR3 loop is CASSLFGADTQYF. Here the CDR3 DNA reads TGTGCCAGCAGCTTGTTTGGGGCAGATACGCAGTATTTT.

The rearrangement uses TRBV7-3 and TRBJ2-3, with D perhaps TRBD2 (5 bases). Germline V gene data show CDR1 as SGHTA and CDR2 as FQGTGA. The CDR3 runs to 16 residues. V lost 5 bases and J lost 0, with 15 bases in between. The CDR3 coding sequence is TGTGCCAGCAGCGACGGAGCTAGCCAGAGCACAGATACGCAGTATTTT. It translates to CASSDGASQSTDTQYF.

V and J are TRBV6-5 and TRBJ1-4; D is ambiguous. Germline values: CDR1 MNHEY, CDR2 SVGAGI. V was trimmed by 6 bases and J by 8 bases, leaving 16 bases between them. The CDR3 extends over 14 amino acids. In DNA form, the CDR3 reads TGTGCCAGCAGGAAGGGCATTATCGGGGAAAAACTGTTTTTT. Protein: CASRKGIIGEKLFF.

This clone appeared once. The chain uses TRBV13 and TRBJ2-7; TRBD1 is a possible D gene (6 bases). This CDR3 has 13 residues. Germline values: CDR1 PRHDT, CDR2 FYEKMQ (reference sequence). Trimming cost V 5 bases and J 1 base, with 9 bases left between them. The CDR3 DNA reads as TGTGCCAGCAGCGACAGGTCGTCCTACGAGCAGTACTTC. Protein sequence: CASSDRSSYEQYF.

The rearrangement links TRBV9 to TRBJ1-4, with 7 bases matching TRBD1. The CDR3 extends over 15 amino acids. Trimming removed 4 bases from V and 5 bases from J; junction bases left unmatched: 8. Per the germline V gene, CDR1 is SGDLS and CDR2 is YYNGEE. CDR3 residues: CASSQGTVRNEKLFF. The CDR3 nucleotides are TGTGCCAGCAGCCAAGGGACAGTGAGAAATGAAAAACTGTTTTTT. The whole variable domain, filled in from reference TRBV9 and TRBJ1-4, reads DSGVTQTPKHLITATGQRVTLRCSPRSGDLSVYWYQQSLDQGLQFLIQYYNGEERAKGNILERFSAQQFPDLHSELNLSSLELGDSALYFCASSQGTVRNEKLFFGSGTQLSVL.

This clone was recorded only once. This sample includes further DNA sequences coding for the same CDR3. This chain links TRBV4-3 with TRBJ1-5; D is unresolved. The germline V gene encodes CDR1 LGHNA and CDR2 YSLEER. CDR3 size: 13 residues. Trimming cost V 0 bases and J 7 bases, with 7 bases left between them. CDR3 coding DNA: TGCGCCAGCAGCCAAGATGGCACACAGCCCCAGCATTTT. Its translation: CASSQDGTQPQHF.

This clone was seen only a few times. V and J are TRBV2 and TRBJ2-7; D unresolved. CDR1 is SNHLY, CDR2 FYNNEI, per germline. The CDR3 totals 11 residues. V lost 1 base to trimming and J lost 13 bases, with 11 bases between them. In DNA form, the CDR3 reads TGTGCCAGCAGTGAAGTTAATCGGAACTACTTC. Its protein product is CASSEVNRNYF.

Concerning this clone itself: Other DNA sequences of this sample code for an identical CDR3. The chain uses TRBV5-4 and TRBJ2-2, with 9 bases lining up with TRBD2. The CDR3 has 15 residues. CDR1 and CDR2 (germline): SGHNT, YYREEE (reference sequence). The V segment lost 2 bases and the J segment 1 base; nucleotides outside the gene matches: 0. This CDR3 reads CASSLLAGNTGELFF. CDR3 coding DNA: TGTGCCAGCAGCTTACTAGCGGGGAACACCGGGGAGCTGTTTTTT.

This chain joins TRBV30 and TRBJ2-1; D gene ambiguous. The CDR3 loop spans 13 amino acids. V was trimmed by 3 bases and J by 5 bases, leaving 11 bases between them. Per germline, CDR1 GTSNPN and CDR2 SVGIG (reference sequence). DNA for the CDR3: TGTGCCTGGAGCTCCTCTTCCAACAATGAGCAGTTCTTC. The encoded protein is CAWSSSSNNEQFF. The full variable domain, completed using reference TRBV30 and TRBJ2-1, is SQTIHQWPATLVQPVGSPLSLECTVEGTSNPNLYWYRQAAGRGLQLLFYSVGIGQISSEVPQNLSASRPQDRQFILSSKKLLLSDSGFYLCAWSSSSNNEQFFGPGTRLTVL.